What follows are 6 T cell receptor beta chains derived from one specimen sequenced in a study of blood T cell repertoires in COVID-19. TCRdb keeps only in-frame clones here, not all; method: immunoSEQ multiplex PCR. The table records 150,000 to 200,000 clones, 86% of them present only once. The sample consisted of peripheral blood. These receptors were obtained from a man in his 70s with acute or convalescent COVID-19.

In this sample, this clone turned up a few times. CDR3 coding DNA: TGTGCCAGCAGCTTACGGACCGGGACAGCTTATGGCTACACCTTC. It encodes CASSLRTGTAYGYTF. The chain links TRBV5-4 to TRBJ1-2, with 7 bases fitting TRBD1. Looked up from germline, CDR1 is SGHNT and CDR2 is YYREEE (reference sequence). V lost 2 bases and J lost 5; bases outside the gene matches: 9. There are 15 residues in the CDR3.

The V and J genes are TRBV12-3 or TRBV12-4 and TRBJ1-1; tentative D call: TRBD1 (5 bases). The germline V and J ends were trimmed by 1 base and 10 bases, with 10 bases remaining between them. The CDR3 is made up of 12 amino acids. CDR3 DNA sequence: TGTGCCAGCAGTTTAGGGGGCTATACAGCTTTCTTT. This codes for CASSLGGYTAFF.

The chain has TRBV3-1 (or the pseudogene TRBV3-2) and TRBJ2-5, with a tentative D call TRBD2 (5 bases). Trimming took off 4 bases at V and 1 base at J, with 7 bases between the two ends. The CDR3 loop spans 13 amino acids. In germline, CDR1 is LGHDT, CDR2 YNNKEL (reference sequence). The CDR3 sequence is CASSRRRQETQYF. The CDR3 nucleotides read TGTGCCAGCAGCCGGAGGCGCCAAGAGACCCAGTACTTC.

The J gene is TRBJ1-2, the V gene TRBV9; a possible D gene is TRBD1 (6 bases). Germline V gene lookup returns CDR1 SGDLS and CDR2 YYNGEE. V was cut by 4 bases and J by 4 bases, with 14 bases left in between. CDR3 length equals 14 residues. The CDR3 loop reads CASSPGGPTYGYTF. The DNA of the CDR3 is TGTGCCAGCAGCCCGGGGGGGCCCACCTATGGCTACACCTTC.

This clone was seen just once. Here the CDR3 DNA reads TGTGCCAGCATGGTCATTCCGGACACCGGGGAGCTGTTTTTT. Amino acids: CASMVIPDTGELFF. The gene calls are TRBV2 and TRBJ2-2, with D uncertain. The CDR3 sequence is 14 residues long. V was clipped by 7 bases and J by 3 bases, with 12 bases between them. Germline V gene lookup returns CDR1 SNHLY and CDR2 FYNNEI. Together with reference TRBV2 and TRBJ2-2, the CDR3 gives the full variable domain: EPEVTQTPSHQVTQMGQEVILRCVPISNHLYFYWYRQILGQKVEFLVSFYNNEISEKSEIFDDQFSVERPDGSNFTLKIRSTKLEDSAMYFCASMVIPDTGELFFGEGSRLTVL.

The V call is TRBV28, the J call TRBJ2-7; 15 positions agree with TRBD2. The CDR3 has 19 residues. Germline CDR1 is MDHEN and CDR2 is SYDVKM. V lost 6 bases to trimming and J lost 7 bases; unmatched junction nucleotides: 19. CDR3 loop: CASRGGTFGTSGRSREQYF. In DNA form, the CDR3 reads TGTGCCAGCAGAGGTGGGACTTTCGGGACTAGCGGGAGGAGTCGGGAGCAGTACTTC.